This TCR beta chain emerged from a study of identifying expanded T cells in peripheral blood. On this clone: The antigen remains unidentified.

Sequencing was performed with immunoSEQ multiplex PCR; in TCRdb, only in-frame clones are kept and a portion is missing. The data hold fewer than 85,000 clones, with about four fifths observed a single time. The junction had 5 bases not matched to a gene; V was cut back by 4 bases and J by 6 bases. The germline V gene has CDR1 SNHLY and CDR2 FYNNEI. The CDR3 loop spans 13 amino acids. Healthy donors had no documented immune events, such as infections, while sampled. Whole-study findings and limits: About 1.2 clones differed between technical replicates, versus approximately 16 and 19 over time.

The sequence was obtained from a person between 18 and 75 years old in good health. The material sequenced was blood. The chain employs TRBV2 and TRBJ2-7; 8 bases are a match to TRBD2. CDR3: CASSVGLAGEQYF. The DNA for the CDR3 is TGTGCCAGCAGTGTTGGACTAGCAGGCGAGCAGTACTTC. The full variable domain, in which reference TRBV2 and TRBJ2-7 provide the parts outside the CDR3, is EPEVTQTPSHQVTQMGQEVILRCVPISNHLYFYWYRQILGQKVEFLVSFYNNEISEKSEIFDDQFSVERPDGSNFTLKIRSTKLEDSAMYFCASSVGLAGEQYFGPGTRLTVT.